This TCR beta chain comes out of a study of HIV-infected patients and healthy controls. The CDR3 contains 14 residues. Germline CDR1 reads KGHSH; CDR2 reads LQKENI. Trimming took off 9 bases at V and 1 base at J, with 15 bases between the two ends. This clonotype appeared a few times. In TCRdb, the 5' RACE reads were re-called with MiXCR into one record per CDR3 protein. The sample has over 55,000 distinct CDR3 sequences, approximately 16% seen once. This sequence originates from a human donor in good health. Sequencing input: CD4+ T cells from blood. The rearrangement uses TRBV18 and TRBJ1-1, with D hard to call. CDR3 DNA: TGTGCCAGTAAGTTAAACCCGGGGAACACTGAAGCTTTCTTT. As protein: CASKLNPGNTEAFF.